This TCR beta chain was identified during a study of cytomegalovirus exposure and HLA in healthy donors. Looked up from germline, CDR1 is MDHEN and CDR2 is SYDVKM. V was cut by 5 bases and J by 6 bases, with 14 bases left in between. The CDR3 covers 14 residues. PCR used 60 Vbeta primers and 13 Jbeta primers. Data came from immunoSEQ multiplex PCR; TCRdb stores just in-frame clones and leaves some out. The sample holds about 200,000 clones, less than 90% seen once. About this clone itself: Its antigen is as yet unknown.

Study-level results: CMV serostatus was the only immune exposure information that was available.

This clonotype originated in a woman younger than 45 in good health and CMV-seronegative. This rearrangement joins TRBV28 to TRBJ1-5; D is perhaps TRBD1 (6 bases). Sequencing used PBMCs. The CDR3 DNA reads TGTGCCAGCAGTCCCGCGGGGGGCGCTCAGCCCCAGCATTTT. This sequence encodes CASSPAGGAQPQHF.